This T cell receptor beta chain comes out of a study of CD8 T cells in ankylosing spondylitis. Whole-study results and caveats: It appeared that ankylosing spondylitis blood was characterized by a TCR beta motif of about eight highly homologous variants. In ankylosing spondylitis patients, matched synovial fluid reportedly showed significant enrichment of disease-linked clones. Prior literature has documented some motif variants in synovial fluid and blood from reactive arthritis.

This clonotype was recorded many times. Its antigen is unknown. Quantitative barcoded 5'-RACE was used to prepare TCR beta libraries. Each CDR3 protein is one row after TCRdb ran MiXCR on the 5' RACE reads. The table has about 440,000 distinct CDR3 sequences, over 15% seen once; the top ten hold approximately 1%. The V end lost 5 bases, the J end lost 5 bases, and 19 bases lay between the germline ends. Germline V gives CDR1 DFQATT, CDR2 SNEGSKA (reference sequence). The CDR3 contains 15 residues. The sequenced sample was blood, either unsorted or a sorted T cell fraction (not recorded which). This sequence originates from a male donor with ankylosing spondylitis. The chain recombines TRBV20-1 with TRBJ2-4, with D perhaps given as TRBD1 or TRBD2 (5 bases each). The CDR3 DNA reads TGCAGTGCTGACGGAGCCCGAGGGGATCAAAACATTCAGTACTTC. Amino acids: CSADGARGDQNIQYF.